A single sample is the source of the 3 T cell receptor beta chains below, sequenced in a study of T cells in Graves' hyperthyroidism and ophthalmopathy (dated by TCRdb to the late 2010s). The library came from multiplex PCR. Sequencer: Illumina HiSeq 2000. Amplification of TCR beta CDR3 regions was carried out from RNA transcripts. A first-round RT-PCR of the TCR CDR3 used the HTBI primer set with the Qiagen OneStep RT-PCR kit. Through fastp at Q25 and MiXCR, TCRdb rebuilt clones from the public reads, retaining in-frame beta chains. Here each entry gathers all rows of one CDR3 protein and keeps the most common genes and DNA. For this sample there are some 440,000 distinct CDR3 sequences; 15% to 19% appear just once. The ten largest account for 11% to 15% of the sample. The specimen sequenced was blood. All receptors derive from a woman younger than 30 with Graves' hyperthyroidism.

The V gene is TRBV20-1, the J gene TRBJ2-7; TRBD1 agrees at 8 bases. This CDR3 region has 13 residues. J gave up 0 bases and V 7 bases, and 5 bases lay outside the gene matches. Germline V gene sequence: CDR1 DFQATT, CDR2 SNEGSKA (reference sequence). Written as DNA, the CDR3 is TGCAGTGGCACAGGGGGAAACTCCTACGAGCAGTACTTC. Its translation is CSGTGGNSYEQYF.

In its sample, this clonotype was seen many times. The genes are TRBV24-1 and TRBJ2-1; D possibly corresponds to TRBD2 (6 bases). The CDR3 spans 14 residues. CDR1 and CDR2 from the germline V gene are KGHDR and SFDVKD. V dropped 6 bases and J dropped 8 bases, with 16 bases sitting between them. CDR3 sequence: CATSSNGRGDEQFF. The CDR3 DNA is TGTGCCACCAGTTCGAACGGGAGAGGGGATGAGCAGTTCTTC.

The rearrangement joins TRBV5-6 to TRBJ1-6; D is undetermined. Trimming cost V 0 bases and J 14 bases, with 12 bases left between them. The CDR3 extends over 13 amino acids. From germline, CDR1 is SGHDT and CDR2 YYEEEE. Here the CDR3 reads CASSLETRSSLHF. The CDR3 DNA reads TGTGCCAGCAGCTTGGAGACCCGTTCGTCCCTCCACTTT.